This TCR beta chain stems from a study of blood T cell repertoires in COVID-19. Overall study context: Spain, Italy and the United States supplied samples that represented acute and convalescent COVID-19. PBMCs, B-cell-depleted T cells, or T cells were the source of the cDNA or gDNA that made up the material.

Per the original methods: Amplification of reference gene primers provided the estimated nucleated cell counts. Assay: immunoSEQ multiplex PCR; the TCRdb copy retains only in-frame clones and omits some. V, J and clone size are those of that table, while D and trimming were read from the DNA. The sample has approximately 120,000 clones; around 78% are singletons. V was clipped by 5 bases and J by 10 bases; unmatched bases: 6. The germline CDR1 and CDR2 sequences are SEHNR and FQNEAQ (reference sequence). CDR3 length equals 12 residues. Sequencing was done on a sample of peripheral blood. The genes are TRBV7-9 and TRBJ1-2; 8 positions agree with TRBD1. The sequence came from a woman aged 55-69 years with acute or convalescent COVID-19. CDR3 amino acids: CASSHGQGVYTF. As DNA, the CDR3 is TGTGCCAGCAGCCATGGACAGGGCGTCTACACCTTC. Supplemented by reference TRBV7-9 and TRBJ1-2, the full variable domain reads DTGVSQNPRHKITKRGQNVTFRCDPISEHNRLYWYRQTLGQGPEFLTYFQNEAQLEKSRLLSDRFSAERPKGSFSTLEIQRTEQGDSAMYLCASSHGQGVYTFGSGTRLTVV.